This T cell receptor (beta chain) originates from a study of T-cell reconstitution after alpha-beta-depleted transplantation in children. The CDR3 has 13 amino acids. V dropped 5 bases and J dropped 3 bases, with 14 bases sitting between them. Per the germline V gene, CDR1 is DFQATT and CDR2 is SNEGSKA (reference sequence). Preparation of the TCRbeta library involved a method that used unique molecular identifiers. TCRdb called the PCR reads again in MiXCR, with one record for every CDR3 protein. The data contain 200,000 to 250,000 distinct CDR3 sequences, roughly 8.1% of them seen just once; the ten biggest clones take up 35%. This clonotype was seen a few times. Its antigen is unknown. Findings and limits, study-wide: Hyperexpanded clones declined; after one year, newly produced T cells mostly supplied diversity.

The gene calls are TRBV20-1 and TRBJ2-7; the D gene is possibly TRBD2 (5 bases). The input for sequencing was PBMCs, mostly from graft donor cells, taken 360 days after TCRalphabeta/CD19-depleted stem cell transplant. This receptor was obtained from a male patient between 2 and 15 years old who had a stem cell transplant for acute myeloid leukemia, so the T cells may come from the graft donor. DNA of the CDR3: TGCAGTGCTGGAGGCGCGATCGACTACGAGCAGTACTTC. Translation gives CSAGGAIDYEQYF.